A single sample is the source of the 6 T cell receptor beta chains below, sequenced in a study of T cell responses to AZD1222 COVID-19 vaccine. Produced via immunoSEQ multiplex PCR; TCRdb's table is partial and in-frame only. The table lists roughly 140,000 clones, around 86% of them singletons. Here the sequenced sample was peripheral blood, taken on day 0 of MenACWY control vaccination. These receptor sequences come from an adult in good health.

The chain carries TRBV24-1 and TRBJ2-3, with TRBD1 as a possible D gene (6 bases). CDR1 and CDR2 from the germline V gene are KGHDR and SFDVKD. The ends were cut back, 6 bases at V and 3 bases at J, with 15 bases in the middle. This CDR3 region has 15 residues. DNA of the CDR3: TGTGCCACCAGTCTGACAGGACCCGGGACAGATACGCAGTATTTT. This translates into CATSLTGPGTDTQYF.

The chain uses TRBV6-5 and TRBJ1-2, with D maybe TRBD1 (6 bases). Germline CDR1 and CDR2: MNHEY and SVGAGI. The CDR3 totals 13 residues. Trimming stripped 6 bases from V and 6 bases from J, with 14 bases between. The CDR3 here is CASSLGQRDGYTF. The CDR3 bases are TGTGCCAGCAGCCTGGGACAAAGGGATGGCTACACCTTC.

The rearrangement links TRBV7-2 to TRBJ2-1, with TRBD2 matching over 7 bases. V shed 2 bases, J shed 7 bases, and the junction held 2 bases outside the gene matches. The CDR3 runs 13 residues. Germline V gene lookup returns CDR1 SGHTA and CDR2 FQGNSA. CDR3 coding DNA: TGTGCCAGCAGCTTATGGGGGGGGAATGAGCAGTTCTTC. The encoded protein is CASSLWGGNEQFF. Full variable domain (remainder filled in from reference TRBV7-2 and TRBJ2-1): GAGVSQSPSNKVTEKGKDVELRCDPISGHTALYWYRQSLGQGLEFLIYFQGNSAPDKSGLPSDRFSAERTGGSVSTLTIQRTQQEDSAVYLCASSLWGGNEQFFGPGTRLTVL.

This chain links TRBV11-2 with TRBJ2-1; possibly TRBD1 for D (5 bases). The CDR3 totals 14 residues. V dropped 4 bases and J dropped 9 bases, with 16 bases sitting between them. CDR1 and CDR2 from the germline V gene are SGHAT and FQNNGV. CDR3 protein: CASSSQEGRGEQFF. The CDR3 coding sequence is TGTGCCAGCAGCTCCCAGGAAGGTAGGGGTGAGCAGTTCTTC.

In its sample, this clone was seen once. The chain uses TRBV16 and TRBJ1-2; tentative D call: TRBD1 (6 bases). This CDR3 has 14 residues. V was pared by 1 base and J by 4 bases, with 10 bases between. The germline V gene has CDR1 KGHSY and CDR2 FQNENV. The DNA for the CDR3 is TGTGCCAGCAGCCAATTAACAGGGACCTATGGCTACACCTTC. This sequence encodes CASSQLTGTYGYTF.

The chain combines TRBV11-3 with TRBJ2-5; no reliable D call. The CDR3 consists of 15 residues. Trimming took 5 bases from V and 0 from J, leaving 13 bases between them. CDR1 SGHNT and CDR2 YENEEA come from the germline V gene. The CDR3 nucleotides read TGTGCCAGCAGCCCAGTGAAAGGGTACCAAGAGACCCAGTACTTC. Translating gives CASSPVKGYQETQYF.